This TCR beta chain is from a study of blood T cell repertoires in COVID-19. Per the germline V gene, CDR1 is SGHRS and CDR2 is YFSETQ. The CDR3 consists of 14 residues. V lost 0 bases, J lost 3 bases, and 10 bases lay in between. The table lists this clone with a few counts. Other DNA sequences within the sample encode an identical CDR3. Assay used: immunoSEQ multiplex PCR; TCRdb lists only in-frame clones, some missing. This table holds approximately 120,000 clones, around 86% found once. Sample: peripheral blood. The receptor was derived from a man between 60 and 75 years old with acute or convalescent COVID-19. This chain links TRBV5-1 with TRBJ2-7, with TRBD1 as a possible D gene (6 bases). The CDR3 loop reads CASSLGQDIYEQYF. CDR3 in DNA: TGCGCCAGCAGCTTGGGACAGGATATCTACGAGCAGTACTTC. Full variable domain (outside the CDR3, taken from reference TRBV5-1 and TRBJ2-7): KAGVTQTPRYLIKTRGQQVTLSCSPISGHRSVSWYQQTPGQGLQFLFEYFSETQRNKGNFPGRFSGRQFSNSRSEMNVSTLELGDSALYLCASSLGQDIYEQYFGPGTRLTVT.